The clone carrying this TCR beta chain was seen more than once but under ten times. This sample was included in a study of T-cell memory formation after mild COVID-19. TCRdb recomputed calls from the 5' RACE reads with MiXCR, one row per CDR3 protein. There are 250,000 to 400,000 distinct CDR3 sequences in the sample; over 11% occur only once, and over 20% lies in the top ten. CDR1 and CDR2 from the germline V gene are SGHTA and FQGTGA. The CDR3 is made up of 14 amino acids. Trimming left V 2 bases short and J 3 bases short, with 10 bases between. This sequence was found in a man aged 18 to 30 who had mild COVID-19 (a few samples of this study predate the infection). Cell type and time point are not known. V usage is TRBV7-3 and J usage is TRBJ2-5, with TRBD2 as a possible D gene (5 bases). Sequencing was performed on PBMCs or a T cell subset sorted from them (not recorded which). The CDR3 DNA reads as TGTGCCAGCAGCTTAGATCGGGGTAAAGAGACCCAGTACTTC. Translation: CASSLDRGKETQYF.